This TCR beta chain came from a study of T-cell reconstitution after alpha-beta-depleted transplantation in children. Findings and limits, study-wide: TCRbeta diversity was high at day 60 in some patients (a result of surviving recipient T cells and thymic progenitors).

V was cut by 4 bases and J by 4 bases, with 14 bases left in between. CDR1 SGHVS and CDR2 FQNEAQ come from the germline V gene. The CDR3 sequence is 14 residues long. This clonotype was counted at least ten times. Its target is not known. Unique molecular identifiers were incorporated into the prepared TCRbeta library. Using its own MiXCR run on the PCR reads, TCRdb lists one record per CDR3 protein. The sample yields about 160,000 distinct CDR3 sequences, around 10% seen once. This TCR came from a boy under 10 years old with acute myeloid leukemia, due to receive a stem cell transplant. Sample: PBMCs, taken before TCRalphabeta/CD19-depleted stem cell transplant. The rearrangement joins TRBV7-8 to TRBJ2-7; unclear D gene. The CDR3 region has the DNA TGTGCCAGCAGCTCAACTCGGTTGGGTTACGAGCAGTACTTC. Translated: CASSSTRLGYEQYF.